These 17 T cell receptor beta chains came from one sample sequenced in a study of patients and donors after allogeneic stem cell transplantation. Each CDR3 protein gets one entry after TCRdb re-called the RT-PCR reads with MiXCR. The sample has some 880,000 distinct CDR3 sequences, 15% to 20% seen once. Source material: blood, either unsorted or a sorted T cell fraction (not recorded which). The source of these receptors is a human donor who was either an allogeneic HSCT recipient or a stem cell or donor lymphocyte infusion donor (not recorded which). It is not recorded whose cells these are; they may come from a transplant donor.

This clonotype was picked up a small number of times. The rearrangement joins TRBV20-1 to TRBJ2-7; TRBD2 matches at 12 bases. The CDR3 is made up of 16 amino acids. Losses at the gene ends were 1 base for V and 0 bases for J; bases not matched to a gene: 4. Germline V gives CDR1 DFQATT, CDR2 SNEGSKA (reference sequence). CDR3 DNA sequence: TGCAGTGCTAGAGGGACTAGCGGGGCTTACTCCTACGAGCAGTACTTC. Amino acid sequence: CSARGTSGAYSYEQYF.

This chain joins TRBV5-8 and TRBJ1-4; TRBD1 agrees at 9 bases. The CDR3 covers 15 residues. Germline V gene lookup returns CDR1 SGHTS and CDR2 YDEGEE. Trimming cost V 3 bases and J 8 bases; bases outside gene matches: 8. The CDR3 DNA sequence: TGTGCCAGCAGCTCGCCCGGGACAGGGCCCGAAAAACTGTTTTTT. Protein: CASSSPGTGPEKLFF.

In its sample, this clonotype was seen a few times. CDR3 amino acids: CASSVVAAYNEQFF. The CDR3 DNA is TGTGCCAGCAGTGTGGTAGCGGCCTACAATGAGCAGTTCTTC. The V gene is TRBV2, the J gene TRBJ2-1, with a possible D match to TRBD2 (6 bases). The CDR3 extends over 14 amino acids. V lost 4 bases, J lost 2 bases, and 9 bases lay in between. CDR1 SNHLY and CDR2 FYNNEI come from the germline V gene.

This clonotype was picked up a small number of times. This sequence joins TRBV28 and TRBJ2-7; D ambiguous. Per the germline V gene, CDR1 is MDHEN and CDR2 is SYDVKM. Trimming stripped 3 bases from V and 0 bases from J, with 9 bases between. The CDR3 sequence is 14 residues long. This chain's CDR3 is CASSFKGNSYEQYF. The CDR3 region has the DNA TGTGCCAGCAGTTTCAAGGGCAACTCCTACGAGCAGTACTTC.

Only a few counts were recorded for this clonotype. V gene TRBV7-3 combines with J gene TRBJ2-1; weak D call: TRBD1 (6 bases). Trimming pared 5 bases from V and 9 bases from J, leaving 23 bases between. The CDR3 is 16 residues long. Germline V gives CDR1 SGHTA, CDR2 FQGTGA. The CDR3 spells CASSPTSAKGVSEQFF. CDR3 coding DNA: TGTGCCAGCAGCCCCACCTCCGCGAAGGGGGTGAGTGAGCAGTTCTTC.

This clonotype showed up just a few times. The rearrangement uses TRBV15 and TRBJ1-4; 9 nucleotides match TRBD1. Germline CDR1 is LNHNV and CDR2 is YYDKDF (reference sequence). CDR3 length equals 13 residues. V gave up 8 bases and J gave up 5 bases; unmatched junction bases: 3. CDR3 amino acids: CATLGQGNEKLFF. The DNA for the CDR3 is TGTGCCACCCTTGGACAGGGGAATGAAAAACTGTTTTTT.

The rearrangement uses TRBV6-1 and TRBJ2-3; D is unclear. Germline loops: CDR1 MNHNS, CDR2 SASEGT. The CDR3 loop spans 15 amino acids. V was shortened by 0 bases and J by 8 bases, with 15 bases between the two germline ends. The CDR3 sequence is CASSEAAHLKGTQYF. The CDR3 DNA reads TGTGCCAGCAGTGAAGCGGCCCACCTCAAGGGTACGCAGTATTTT.

This chain uses TRBV27 with TRBJ1-2, with a possible D match to TRBD1 (6 bases). V lost 6 bases, J lost 5 bases, and 25 bases lay in between. CDR3 size: 17 residues. Germline assignment: CDR1 MNHEY and CDR2 SMNVEV (reference sequence). CDR3 amino acids: CASRTSRDIYGSYGYTF. The CDR3 DNA reads as TGTGCCAGCAGGACCTCTCGGGACATCTATGGTAGTTATGGCTACACCTTC.

The table lists this clonotype with many counts. CDR3 sequence (DNA): TGTGCCAGCAACCAGGGGGCAGACACTGAAGCTTTCTTT. As protein: CASNQGADTEAFF. The chain combines TRBV6-1 with TRBJ1-1, with 8 bases that match TRBD1. V dropped 7 bases and J dropped 3; count of bases not matched to a gene: 4. Germline V CDR1 and CDR2: MNHNS, SASEGT. The CDR3 covers 13 residues.

A few counts support this clonotype. This chain connects TRBV12-3 or TRBV12-4 to TRBJ1-6; D call uncertain. CDR3 length: 16 residues. Trimming shortened V by 8 bases and J by 0 bases, and 14 bases separated the two germline ends. The CDR3 DNA is TGTGCCAGCCGTGGACCAGCAAGCTCCTATAATTCACCCCTCCACTTT. Translated: CASRGPASSYNSPLHF.

A few counts support this clonotype. The rearrangement links TRBV3-1 to TRBJ2-7; D is unresolved. The V end lost 2 bases, the J end lost 0 bases, and 2 bases lay between the germline ends. The CDR3 totals 12 residues. The germline V gene has CDR1 LGHDT and CDR2 YNNKEL (reference sequence). The CDR3 DNA reads as TGTGCCAGCAGCCAAATCTCCTACGAGCAGTACTTC. Translation gives CASSQISYEQYF.

This clonotype turned up a few times. The chain is built from TRBV19 and TRBJ1-5; no clear D gene. Trimming removed 5 bases from V and 4 bases from J, with 9 bases in between. Germline V CDR1 and CDR2: LNHDA, SQIVND (reference sequence). This CDR3 region has 13 residues. As DNA, the CDR3 is TGTGCCAGTAGTCCCGGGTGGAATCAGCCCCAGCATTTT. Residues: CASSPGWNQPQHF.

This clonotype was found a few times. The rearrangement uses TRBV30 and TRBJ2-3; 8 bases line up with TRBD2. In germline, CDR1 is GTSNPN, CDR2 SVGIG (reference sequence). The V segment lost 2 bases and the J segment 3 bases; nucleotides outside the gene matches: 4. The CDR3 has 14 amino acids. CDR3 bases: TGTGCCTGGAGTCTAGCGGGCCTTACAGATACGCAGTATTTT. Translated, it gives CAWSLAGLTDTQYF.

This clonotype was detected once. One junction end disagrees with the germline gene, perhaps due to a read error. The chain combines TRBV7-9 with TRBJ1-5; maybe TRBD1 (6 bases). CDR1 and CDR2 from the germline V gene are SEHNR and FQNEAQ (reference sequence). CDR3 length: 16 residues. CDR3 residues: CASSVLTGPSHQPQHF. The CDR3 bases are TGTGCCAGCAGCGTATTGACAGGACCTAGCCATCAGCCCCAGCATTTT.

The gene calls are TRBV28 and TRBJ2-7; D may be TRBD2 (6 bases). In germline, CDR1 is MDHEN, CDR2 SYDVKM. CDR3 size: 18 residues. V was trimmed by 11 bases and J by 1 base, leaving 30 bases between them. The DNA of the CDR3 is TGTGCCGATTTGAGGGAAGGGACTTCTAGGAGGAGATCCTACGAGCAGTACTTC. Protein sequence: CADLREGTSRRRSYEQYF. Looking up the rest from reference TRBV28 and TRBJ2-7 gives the full variable domain: DVKVTQSSRYLVKRTGEKVFLECVQDMDHENMFWYRQDPGLGLRLIYFSYDVKMKEKGDIPEGYSVSREKKERFSLILESASTNQTSMYLCADLREGTSRRRSYEQYFGPGTRLTVT.

The chain carries TRBV14 and TRBJ2-5; no reliable D call. The CDR3 length is 13 residues. Germline V gene data show CDR1 as SGHDN and CDR2 as FVKESK. V lost 4 bases and J 5 bases, leaving 11 bases between the germline ends. The CDR3 spells CASSRRLVETQYF. CDR3 DNA sequence: TGTGCCAGCAGCCGTCGACTTGTTGAGACCCAGTACTTC.

The CDR3 bases are TGTGCCAGCAGCTTATACGCTTCCCTGCGCGAGCAGTACTTC. It translates to CASSLYASLREQYF. V and J are TRBV7-3 and TRBJ2-7; D unclear. The V and J ends lost 2 bases and 6 bases respectively, with 14 bases between them. The CDR3 length is 14 residues. Germline V CDR1 and CDR2: SGHTA, FQGTGA.